This T cell receptor beta chain emerged from a study of blood T cell repertoires in COVID-19. As for the study in general: The United States, Italy and Spain supplied acute and convalescent COVID-19 samples. In each case, the material was cDNA or gDNA derived from T cells, B-cell-depleted T cells, or PBMCs.

Original methodology: From reference gene primer amplification, estimates of nucleated cell counts were derived. The data were produced by immunoSEQ multiplex PCR, yet TCRdb's version contains in-frame clones alone and is incomplete. V and J calls plus clone size are reproduced from that table; the DNA served to infer D and trimming. The sample lists about 190,000 clones; 89% were seen once. Germline lookup yields CDR1 LGHNA and CDR2 YNFKEQ. The CDR3 covers 15 residues. Trimming at V came to 1 base and at J to 4 bases, leaving 6 bases not matched to a gene. The V gene is TRBV4-2, the J gene TRBJ1-1, with 7 bases lining up with TRBD1. The source of this sequence is a man aged 35 to 55 with acute or convalescent COVID-19. Sequenced: peripheral blood. In DNA, the CDR3 is TGTGCCAGCAGCCAAGGGCCGGGACAGCCCACTGAAGCTTTCTTT. It translates to CASSQGPGQPTEAFF.